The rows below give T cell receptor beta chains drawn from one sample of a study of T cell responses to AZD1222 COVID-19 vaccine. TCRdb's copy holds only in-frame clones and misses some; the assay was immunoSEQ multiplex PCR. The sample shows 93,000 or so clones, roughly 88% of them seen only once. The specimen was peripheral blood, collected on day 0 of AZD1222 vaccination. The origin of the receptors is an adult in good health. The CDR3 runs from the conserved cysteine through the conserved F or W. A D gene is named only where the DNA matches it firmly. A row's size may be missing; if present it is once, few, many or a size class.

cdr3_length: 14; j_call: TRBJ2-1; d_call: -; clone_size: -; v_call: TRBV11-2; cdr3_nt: TGTGCCAGCAGACTAGGGGACGTAAACAATGAGCAGTTCTTC; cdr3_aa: CASRLGDVNNEQFF
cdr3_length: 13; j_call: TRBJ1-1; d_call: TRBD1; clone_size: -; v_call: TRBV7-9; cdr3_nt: TGTGCCAGCAGCTTAGGGGACAGGTATGAAGCTTTCTTT; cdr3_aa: CASSLGDRYEAFF
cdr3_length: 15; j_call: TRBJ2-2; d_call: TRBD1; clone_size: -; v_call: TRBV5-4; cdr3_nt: TGTGCCAGCAGCTTGTGGGGACAGGGGGCCGGGGAGCTGTTTTTT; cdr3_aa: CASSLWGQGAGELFF
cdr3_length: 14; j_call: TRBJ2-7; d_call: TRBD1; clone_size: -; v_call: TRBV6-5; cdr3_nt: TGTGCCAGCAGCCAGAGGACAGGGTTGCACGAGCAGTACTTC; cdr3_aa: CASSQRTGLHEQYF
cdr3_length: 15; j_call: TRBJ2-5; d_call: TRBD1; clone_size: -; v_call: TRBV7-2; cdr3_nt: TGTGCCAGCAGCCCCCGGGACAGGGATTTGGAGACCCAGTACTTC; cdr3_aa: CASSPRDRDLETQYF
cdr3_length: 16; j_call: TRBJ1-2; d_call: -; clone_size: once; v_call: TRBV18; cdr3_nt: TGTGCCAGCTCAGACGAGGCCGGGGGCAGGAATTATGGCTACACCTTC; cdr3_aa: CASSDEAGGRNYGYTF
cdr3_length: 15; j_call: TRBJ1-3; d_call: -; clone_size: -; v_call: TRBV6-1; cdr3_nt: TGTGCCAGCAGTGAGGTTACAGCGGGTGGAAACACCATATATTTT; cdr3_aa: CASSEVTAGGNTIYF
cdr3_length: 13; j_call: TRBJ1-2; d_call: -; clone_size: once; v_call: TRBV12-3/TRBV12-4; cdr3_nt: TGTGCCAGCAGTTTAAGGCAGGGCTGGGGCTACACCTTC; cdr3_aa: CASSLRQGWGYTF
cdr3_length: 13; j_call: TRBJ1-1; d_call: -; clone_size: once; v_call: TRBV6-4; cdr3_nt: TGTGCCAGTCAGCAGGGTGCCAACACTGAAGCTTTCTTT; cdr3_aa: CASQQGANTEAFF
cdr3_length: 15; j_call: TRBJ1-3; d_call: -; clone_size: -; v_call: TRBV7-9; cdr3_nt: TGTGCCAGCAGCTTAGCGCGGGTCCTTGGAAACACCATATATTTT; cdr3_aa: CASSLARVLGNTIYF
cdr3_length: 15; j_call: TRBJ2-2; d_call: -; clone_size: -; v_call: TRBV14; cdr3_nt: TGTGCCAGCAGCCTCATGTACGTGAACACCGGGGAGCTGTTTTTT; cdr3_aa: CASSLMYVNTGELFF
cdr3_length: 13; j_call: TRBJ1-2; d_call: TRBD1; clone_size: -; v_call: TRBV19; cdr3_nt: TGTGCCAGTACCAACAGGGGTGGGTATGGCTACACCTTC; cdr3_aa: CASTNRGGYGYTF
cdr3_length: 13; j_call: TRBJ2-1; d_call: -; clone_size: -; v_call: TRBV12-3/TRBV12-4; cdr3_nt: TGTGCCAGCAGTTTCTTAGGGTTAGGTGAGCAGTTCTTC; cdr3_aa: CASSFLGLGEQFF
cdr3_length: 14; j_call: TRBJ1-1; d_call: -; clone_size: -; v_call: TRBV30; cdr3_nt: TGTGCCTGTATTACCAGGGATGGGAACACTGAAGCTTTCTTT; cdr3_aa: CACITRDGNTEAFF
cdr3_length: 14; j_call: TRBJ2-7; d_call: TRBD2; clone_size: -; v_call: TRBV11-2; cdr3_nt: TGTGCCAGCAGCGAGACTAGCGGATTCTACGAGCAGTACTTC; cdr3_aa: CASSETSGFYEQYF
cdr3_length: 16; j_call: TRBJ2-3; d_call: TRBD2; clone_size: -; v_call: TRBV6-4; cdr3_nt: TGTGCCAGCAGTGACTCGAGCGGGGGAAGCACAGATACGCAGTATTTT; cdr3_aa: CASSDSSGGSTDTQYF
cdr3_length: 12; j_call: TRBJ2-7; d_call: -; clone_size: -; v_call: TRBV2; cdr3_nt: TGTGCCAGCATTCCAGAGTCCTACGAGCAGTACTTC; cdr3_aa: CASIPESYEQYF
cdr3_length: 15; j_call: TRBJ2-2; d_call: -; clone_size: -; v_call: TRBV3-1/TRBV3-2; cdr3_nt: TGTGCCAGCAGCCAAGATTCGACGAACACCGGGGAGCTGTTTTTT; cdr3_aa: CASSQDSTNTGELFF
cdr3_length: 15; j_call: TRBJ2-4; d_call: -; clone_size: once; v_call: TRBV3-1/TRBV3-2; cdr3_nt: TGTGCCAGCAGCCAAGACGGGCGGAGGGGGGACATTCAGTACTTC; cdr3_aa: CASSQDGRRGDIQYF
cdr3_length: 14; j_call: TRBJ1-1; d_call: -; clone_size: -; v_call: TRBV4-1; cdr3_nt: TGCGCCAGCAGCGCACAGGGATTTGGCACTGAAGCTTTCTTT; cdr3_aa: CASSAQGFGTEAFF
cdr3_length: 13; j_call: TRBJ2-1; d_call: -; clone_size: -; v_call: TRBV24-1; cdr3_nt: TGTGCCACCAGTGCGTATACCCCCAATGAGCAGTTCTTC; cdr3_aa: CATSAYTPNEQFF
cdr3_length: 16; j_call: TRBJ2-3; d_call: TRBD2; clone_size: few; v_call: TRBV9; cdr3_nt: TGTGCCAGCAGCGTAGAGTTAGCGGGGGGCACAGATACGCAGTATTTT; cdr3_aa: CASSVELAGGTDTQYF
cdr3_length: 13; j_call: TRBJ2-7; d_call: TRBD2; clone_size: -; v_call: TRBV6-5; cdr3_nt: TGTGCCAGCAGGTTAGCGGGGGGATACGAGCAGTACTTC; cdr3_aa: CASRLAGGYEQYF
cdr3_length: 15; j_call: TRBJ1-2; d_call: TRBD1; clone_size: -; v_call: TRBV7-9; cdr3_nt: TGTGCCAGCAGCTTACTACCGGGACAGGACTATGGCTACACCTTC; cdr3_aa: CASSLLPGQDYGYTF
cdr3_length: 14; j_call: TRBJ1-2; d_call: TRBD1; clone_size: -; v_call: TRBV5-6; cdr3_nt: TGTGCCAGCAGTGCAGGGGGGTATAACTATGGCTACACCTTC; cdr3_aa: CASSAGGYNYGYTF
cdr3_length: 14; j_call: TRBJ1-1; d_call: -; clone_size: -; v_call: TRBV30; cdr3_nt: TGTGCCTGGACTAATAGGCCTTGGTCCTGGGAAGCTTTCTTT; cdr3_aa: CAWTNRPWSWEAFF
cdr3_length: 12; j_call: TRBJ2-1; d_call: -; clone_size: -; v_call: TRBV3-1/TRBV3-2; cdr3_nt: TGTGCCAGCAGCTCTCGGGTCAATGAGCAGTTCTTC; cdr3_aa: CASSSRVNEQFF
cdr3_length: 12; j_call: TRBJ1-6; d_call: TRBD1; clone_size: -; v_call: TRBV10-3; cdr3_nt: TGTGCCACCAGACAGGGAGATTCACCCCTCCACTTT; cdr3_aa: CATRQGDSPLHF
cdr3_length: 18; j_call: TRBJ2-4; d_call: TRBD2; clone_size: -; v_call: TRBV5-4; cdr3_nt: TGTGCCAGCAGCCAAAACCCTAGCGGGGGGTCTCCCAAAAACATTCAGTACTTC; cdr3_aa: CASSQNPSGGSPKNIQYF
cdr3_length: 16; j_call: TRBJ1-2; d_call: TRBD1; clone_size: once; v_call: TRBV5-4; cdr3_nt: TGTGCCAGCAGACTCTGGGGACAGGGTTATAACTATGGCTACACCTTC; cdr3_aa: CASRLWGQGYNYGYTF
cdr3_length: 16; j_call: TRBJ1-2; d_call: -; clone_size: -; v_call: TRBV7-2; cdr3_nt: TGTGCCAGCAGCGAGACACTACAGGTCCCTAGGTATGGCTACACCTTC; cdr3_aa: CASSETLQVPRYGYTF
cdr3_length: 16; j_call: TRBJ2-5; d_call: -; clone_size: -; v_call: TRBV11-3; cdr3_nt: TGTGCCAGCAGCTTAGATGAACAGGGAATCCGAGAGACCCAGTACTTC; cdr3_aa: CASSLDEQGIRETQYF
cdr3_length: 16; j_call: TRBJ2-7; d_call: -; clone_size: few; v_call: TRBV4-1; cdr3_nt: TGCGCCAGCAGCCAGGTGGACCTTTTTAGCTCCTACGAGCAGTACTTC; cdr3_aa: CASSQVDLFSSYEQYF
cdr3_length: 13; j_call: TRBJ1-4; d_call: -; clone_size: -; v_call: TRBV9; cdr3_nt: TGTGCCAGCTTCAAAGGCTCTGGGGGAAAACTGTTTTTT; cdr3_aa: CASFKGSGGKLFF
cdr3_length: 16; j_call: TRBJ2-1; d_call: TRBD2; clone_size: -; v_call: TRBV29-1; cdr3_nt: TGCAGCGTTGACGGATTTCCGCGCGCGGGGGGGCCTGAGCAGTTCTTC; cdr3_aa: CSVDGFPRAGGPEQFF
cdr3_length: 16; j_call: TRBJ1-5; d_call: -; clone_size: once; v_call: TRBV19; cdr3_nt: TGTGCCAGTAGTATATTTTGGGCAGGGGAAAATCAGCCCCAGCATTTT; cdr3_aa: CASSIFWAGENQPQHF
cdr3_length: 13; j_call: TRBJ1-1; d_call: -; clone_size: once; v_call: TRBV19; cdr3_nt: TGTGCCAGTAGTACCTCAGTGAACACTGAAGCTTTCTTT; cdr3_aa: CASSTSVNTEAFF
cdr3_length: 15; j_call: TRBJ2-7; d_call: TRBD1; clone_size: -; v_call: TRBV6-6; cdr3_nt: TGTGCCAGCAGTTACGGTTCAGGGGGCCCTTACGAGCAGTACTTC; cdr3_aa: CASSYGSGGPYEQYF
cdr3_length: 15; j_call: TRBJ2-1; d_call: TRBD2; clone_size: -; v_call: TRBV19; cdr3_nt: TGTGCCAGTAGTATGAACGGGGGGTCCTACAATGAGCAGTTCTTC; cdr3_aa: CASSMNGGSYNEQFF
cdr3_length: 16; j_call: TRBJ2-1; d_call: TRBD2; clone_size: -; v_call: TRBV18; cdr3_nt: TGTGCCAGCTCACCACCGGGACTAGCGGGGGGGCTTGAGCAGTTCTTC; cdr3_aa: CASSPPGLAGGLEQFF
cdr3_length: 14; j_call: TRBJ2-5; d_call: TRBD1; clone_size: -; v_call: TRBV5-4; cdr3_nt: TGTGCCAGCACCCAGACAGGGGGCGTAGAGACCCAGTACTTC; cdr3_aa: CASTQTGGVETQYF
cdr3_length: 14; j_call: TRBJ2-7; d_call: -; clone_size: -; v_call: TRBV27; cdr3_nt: TGTGCCAGCAGTCTCAGGACAGTCCCCTACGAGCAGTACTTC; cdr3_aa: CASSLRTVPYEQYF
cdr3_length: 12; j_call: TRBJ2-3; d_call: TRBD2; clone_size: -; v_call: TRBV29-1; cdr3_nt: TGCAGCGTAACTAGCGGGTGGGCCATGCAGTATTTT; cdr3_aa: CSVTSGWAMQYF
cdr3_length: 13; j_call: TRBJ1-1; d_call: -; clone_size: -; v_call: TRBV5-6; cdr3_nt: TGTGCCAGCAGCTTGAAGGGGAACACTGAAGCTTTCTTT; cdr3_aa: CASSLKGNTEAFF
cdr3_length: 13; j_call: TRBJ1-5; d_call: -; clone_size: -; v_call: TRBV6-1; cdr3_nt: TGTGCCAGCAGTGAAAGACGAAATCAGCCCCAGCATTTT; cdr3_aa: CASSERRNQPQHF
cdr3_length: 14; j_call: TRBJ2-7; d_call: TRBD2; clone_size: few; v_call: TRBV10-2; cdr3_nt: TGCGCCAGCATGACTAGCGGGTCCGGTGGCGAGCAGTACTTC; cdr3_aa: CASMTSGSGGEQYF
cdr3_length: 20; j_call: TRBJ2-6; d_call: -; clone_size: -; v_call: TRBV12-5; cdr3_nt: TGTGCTAGTGGTTTCTCACTCGGGGTGGGGCCCGACTCTGGGGCCAACGTCCTGACTTTC; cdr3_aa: CASGFSLGVGPDSGANVLTF
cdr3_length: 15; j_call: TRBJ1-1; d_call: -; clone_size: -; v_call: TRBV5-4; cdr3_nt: TGTGCCAGCAGCTTAGGTCTACCGACGAGGACTGAAGCTTTCTTT; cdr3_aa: CASSLGLPTRTEAFF
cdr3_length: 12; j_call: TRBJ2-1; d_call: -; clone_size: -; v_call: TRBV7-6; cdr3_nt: TGTGCCAGCAGCTACCTTTACAATGAGCAGTTCTTC; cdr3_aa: CASSYLYNEQFF
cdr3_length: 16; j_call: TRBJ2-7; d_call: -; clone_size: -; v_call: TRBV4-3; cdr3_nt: TGCGCCAGCAGCCCTGATGGGACATCCTCATCCTACGAGCAGTACTTC; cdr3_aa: CASSPDGTSSSYEQYF
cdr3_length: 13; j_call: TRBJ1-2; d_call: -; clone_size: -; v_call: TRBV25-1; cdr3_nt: TGTGCCAGCAGTGATCATCAGGGGAAGGGCTACACCTTC; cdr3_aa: CASSDHQGKGYTF
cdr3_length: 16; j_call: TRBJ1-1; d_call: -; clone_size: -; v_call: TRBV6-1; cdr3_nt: TGTGCCAGCAGTGAACGAAATGGTCTGGGTTTGACTGAAGCTTTCTTT; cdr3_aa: CASSERNGLGLTEAFF
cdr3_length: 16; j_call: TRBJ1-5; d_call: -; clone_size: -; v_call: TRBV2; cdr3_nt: TGTGCCAGCAGTGAAAGGTCAGAGTATAGCAATCAGCCCCAGCATTTT; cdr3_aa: CASSERSEYSNQPQHF
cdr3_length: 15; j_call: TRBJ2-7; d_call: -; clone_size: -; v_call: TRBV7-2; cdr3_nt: TGTGCCAGCAGCTTAGTGACGGGGGACTCCTACGAGCAGTACTTC; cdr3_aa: CASSLVTGDSYEQYF